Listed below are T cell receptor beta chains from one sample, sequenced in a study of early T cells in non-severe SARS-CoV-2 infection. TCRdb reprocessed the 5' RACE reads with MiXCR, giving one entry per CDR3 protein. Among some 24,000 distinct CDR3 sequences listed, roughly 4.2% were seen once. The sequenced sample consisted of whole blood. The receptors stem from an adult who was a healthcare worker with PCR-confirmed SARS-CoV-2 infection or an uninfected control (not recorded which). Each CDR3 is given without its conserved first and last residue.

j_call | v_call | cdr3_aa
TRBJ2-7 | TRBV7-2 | ASSPRALNGDEQY
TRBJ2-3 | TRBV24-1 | ATSDPDGINTDTQY
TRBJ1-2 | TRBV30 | AWSFRGAVNYGYT
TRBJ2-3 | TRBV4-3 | ASSRGTGVPDTQC
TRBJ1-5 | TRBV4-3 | ASSQGTQIQPQH
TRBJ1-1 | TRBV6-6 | ASSLTRAEAF
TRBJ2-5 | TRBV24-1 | ATRPLVDGQGSKTQY
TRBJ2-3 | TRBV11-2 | ASSPGLAGGFNTDTQY
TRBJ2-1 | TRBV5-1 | ASSPPRGLTQF
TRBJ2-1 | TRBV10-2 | ASSSVAGAHNEQF
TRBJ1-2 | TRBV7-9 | ASSSPMAAPYYT
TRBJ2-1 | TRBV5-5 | ASSVVTGPSSYNEQF
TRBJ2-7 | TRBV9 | ASSEEAGSSYEQY
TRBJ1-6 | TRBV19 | ASSPLGDTAYSPLH
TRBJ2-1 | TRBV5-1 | ASSGDIPRSNEQF
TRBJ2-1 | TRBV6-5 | ASRPGVGMNEQF
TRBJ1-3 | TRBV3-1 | ASSPTAGNTIY
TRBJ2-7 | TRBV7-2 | ASSFGLAGTYEQY
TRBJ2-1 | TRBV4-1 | ASSPGLAGYNEQF
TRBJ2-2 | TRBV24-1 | ATSALTETGELF
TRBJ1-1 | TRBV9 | ASSGSSENTEAF
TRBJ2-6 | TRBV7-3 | ASSLDNQLGGGANVLT
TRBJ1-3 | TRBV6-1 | ASSKTVSGNTIY
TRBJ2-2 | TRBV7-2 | ASSSLAGIRTGELF
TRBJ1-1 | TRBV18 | ASSLQTGNTEAF